These 9 T cell receptor beta chains were sequenced from one sample in a study of tumor and adjacent non-tumor tissue in lung cancer. This sample's RNA came from whole unsorted tissue. A modified ARM-PCR protocol with three rounds of nested PCR amplified TCRbeta. TCRdb redid the calling of the multiplex PCR reads with MiXCR, one entry per CDR3 protein. The sample lists 95,000 to 150,000 distinct CDR3 sequences; about 66% were seen once. Sequencing was done on a sample of lung tumor tissue. The receptors derive from a man aged 25 to 45 with non-small cell lung cancer.

A note on this clonotype: The germline gene is not matched at one end of the junction; a read error may be the cause. The chain recombines TRBV5-1 with TRBJ2-6; the D is unclear. CDR1 and CDR2 (germline): SGHRS, YFSETQ. The length of the CDR3 is 14 residues. CDR3 DNA: TGCGCCAGCAGCTTGGGCTCTGAGGCCGACGTCCTGACTTTC. Its protein product is CASSLGSEADVLTF.

As to this clonotype: Germline and junction disagree at one end, which may indicate a read error. The V gene is TRBV11-2, the J gene TRBJ2-7, with 8 bases lining up with TRBD2. The germline V gene encodes CDR1 SGHAT and CDR2 FQNNGV. The CDR3 extends over 14 amino acids. The CDR3 reads CASISGGRLNERYF. CDR3 bases: TGTGCCAGCATCTCCGGCGGGAGGCTCAACGAGCGGTACTTC. The whole variable domain, remainder taken from reference TRBV11-2 and TRBJ2-7, is EAGVAQSPRYKIIEKRQSVAFWCNPISGHATLYWYQQILGQGPKLLIQFQNNGVVDDSQLPKDRFSAERLKGVDSTLKIQPAKLEDSAVYLCASISGGRLNERYFGPGTRLTVT.

This clonotype showed up just once. This may come from a read error, since a much larger clone is one base off. This CDR3 reads CSARDWTVAYGYTF. Here the CDR3 DNA reads TGCAGTGCTAGAGATTGGACAGTGGCCTATGGCTACACCTTC. The rearrangement links TRBV20-1 to TRBJ1-2; TRBD1 might be the D (6 bases). Germline assignment: CDR1 DFQATT and CDR2 SNEGSKA (reference sequence). With 0 bases removed from V and 4 bases from J, the gap between germline ends came to 12 bases. The CDR3 is made up of 14 amino acids.

Of note for this clonotype: A much bigger clone sits one base away, suggesting this may be a read error. The gene calls are TRBV6-2 or TRBV6-3 and TRBJ2-7; possibly TRBD2 for D (5 bases). This CDR3 is 15 amino acids long. CDR1 MNHEY and CDR2 SVGEGT come from the germline V gene. The CDR3: CASSYSSTEGSEQNF. CDR3 sequence (DNA): TGTGCCAGCAGTTACTCTTCCACAGAGGGCAGCGAGCAGAACTTC.

This clonotype has only a few counts. This chain links TRBV4-1 with TRBJ1-5; no definite D call. Germline CDR1 and CDR2: MGHRA and YSYEKL. This CDR3 has 15 amino acids. V was clipped by 4 bases and J by 4 bases, with 14 bases between them. CDR3 in amino acids: CASSPLLVSNQPQHF. The CDR3, as DNA: TGCGCCAGCAGCCCACTTCTAGTCTCAAATCAGCCCCAGCATTTT.

This chain uses TRBV20-1 with TRBJ2-3, with 8 bases matching TRBD1. The CDR3 is 14 amino acids. Per germline, CDR1 DFQATT and CDR2 SNEGSKA (reference sequence). CDR3 protein: CSPGTGFSSDTQYF. The CDR3 DNA sequence: TGCAGCCCCGGGACAGGATTTAGCTCAGATACGCAGTATTTT.

This clonotype was seen many times. The chain links TRBV20-1 to TRBJ2-5; D uncertain. The CDR3 spans 13 residues. The ends were cut back, 0 bases at V and 5 bases at J, with 10 bases in the middle. Germline loops: CDR1 DFQATT, CDR2 SNEGSKA (reference sequence). CDR3 protein: CSAREEPWETQYF. Here the CDR3 DNA reads TGCAGTGCTAGAGAAGAACCTTGGGAGACCCAGTACTTC.

The sample holds one count of this clonotype. One junction end does not reproduce the germline sequence, and a read error may be involved. The chain carries TRBV4-1 and TRBJ1-1; 10 nucleotides agree with TRBD1. The germline V gene has CDR1 MGHRA and CDR2 YSYEKL. The CDR3 is 12 amino acids. The CDR3 loop is CTSNQGTGVAFF. The CDR3 bases are TGCACCAGCAACCAAGGGACAGGGGTAGCTTTCTTT.

As for this clonotype: An end of the junction does not agree with germline; a read error may underlie this. Written as DNA, the CDR3 is TGCAGTGATAGAGCCTCCGACAGGAGCTCCTATAACTTACCCCTCCACTTT. It encodes CSDRASDRSSYNLPLHF. The rearrangement uses TRBV20-1 and TRBJ1-6; possible D gene TRBD1, 6 bases. This CDR3 has 17 amino acids. Germline CDR1 DFQATT, CDR2 SNEGSKA (reference sequence).